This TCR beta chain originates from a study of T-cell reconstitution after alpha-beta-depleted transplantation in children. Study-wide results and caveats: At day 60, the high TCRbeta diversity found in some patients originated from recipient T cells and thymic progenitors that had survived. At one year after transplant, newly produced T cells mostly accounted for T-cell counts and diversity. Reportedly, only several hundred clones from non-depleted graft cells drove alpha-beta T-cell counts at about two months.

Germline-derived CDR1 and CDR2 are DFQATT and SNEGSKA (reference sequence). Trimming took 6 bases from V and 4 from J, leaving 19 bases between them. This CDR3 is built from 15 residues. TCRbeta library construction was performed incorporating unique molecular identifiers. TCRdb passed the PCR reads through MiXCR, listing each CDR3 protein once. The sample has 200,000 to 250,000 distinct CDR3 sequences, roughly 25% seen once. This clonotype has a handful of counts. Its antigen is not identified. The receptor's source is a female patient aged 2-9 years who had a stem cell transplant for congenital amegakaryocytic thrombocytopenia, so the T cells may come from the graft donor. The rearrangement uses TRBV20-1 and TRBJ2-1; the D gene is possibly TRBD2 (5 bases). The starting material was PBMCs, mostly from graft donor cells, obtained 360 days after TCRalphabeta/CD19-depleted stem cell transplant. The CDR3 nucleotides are TGCAGTGCCACCCACGGAGGAGCGGCGTACAATGAGCAGTTCTTC. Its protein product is CSATHGGAAYNEQFF.